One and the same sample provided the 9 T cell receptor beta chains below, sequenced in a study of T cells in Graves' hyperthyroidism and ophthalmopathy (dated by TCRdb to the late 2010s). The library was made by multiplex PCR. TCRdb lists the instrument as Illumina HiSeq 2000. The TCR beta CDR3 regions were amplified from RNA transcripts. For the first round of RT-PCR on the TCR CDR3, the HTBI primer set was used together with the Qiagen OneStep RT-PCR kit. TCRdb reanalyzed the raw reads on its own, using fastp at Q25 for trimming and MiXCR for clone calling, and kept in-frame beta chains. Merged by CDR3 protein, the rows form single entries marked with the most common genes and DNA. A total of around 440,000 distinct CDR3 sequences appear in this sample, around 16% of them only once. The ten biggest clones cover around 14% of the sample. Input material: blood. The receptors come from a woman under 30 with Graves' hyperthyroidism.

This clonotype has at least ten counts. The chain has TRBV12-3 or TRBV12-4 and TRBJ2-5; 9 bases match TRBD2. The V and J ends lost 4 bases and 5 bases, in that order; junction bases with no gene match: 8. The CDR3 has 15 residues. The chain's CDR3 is CASSWWRGGRETQYF. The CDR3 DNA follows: TGTGCCAGCAGTTGGTGGCGGGGGGGCCGCGAGACCCAGTACTTC.

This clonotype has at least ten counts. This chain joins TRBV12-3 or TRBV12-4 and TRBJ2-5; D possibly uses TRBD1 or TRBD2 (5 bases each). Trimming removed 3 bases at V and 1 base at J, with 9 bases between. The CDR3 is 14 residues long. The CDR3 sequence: CASSFRGSQETQYF. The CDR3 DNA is TGTGCCAGCAGTTTTCGGGGCAGCCAAGAGACCCAGTACTTC.

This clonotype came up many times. The CDR3 spells CASSPGDTMNTEAFF. CDR3 DNA: TGTGCCAGCAGCCCCGGGGACACCATGAACACTGAAGCTTTCTTT. The chain has TRBV7-9 and TRBJ1-1; D might be TRBD1 (6 bases). Trimming cost V 5 bases and J 0 bases, with 13 bases left between them. The CDR3 has 15 amino acids. The V gene's germline CDR1 is SEHNR and CDR2 FQNEAQ (reference sequence).

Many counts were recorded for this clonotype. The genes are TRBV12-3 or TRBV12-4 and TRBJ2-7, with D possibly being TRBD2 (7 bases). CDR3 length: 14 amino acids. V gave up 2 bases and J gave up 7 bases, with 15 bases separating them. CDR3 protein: CASSLSAGAGEQYF. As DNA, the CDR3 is TGTGCCAGCAGTTTATCCGCGGGGGCAGGGGAGCAGTACTTC.

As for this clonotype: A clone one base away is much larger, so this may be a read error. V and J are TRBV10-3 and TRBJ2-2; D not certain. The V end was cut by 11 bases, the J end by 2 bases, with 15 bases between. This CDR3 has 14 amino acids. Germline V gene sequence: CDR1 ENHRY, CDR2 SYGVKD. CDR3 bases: TGTGCCGTCCTACGATCACGAAACACCGGGGAGCTGTTTTTT. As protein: CAVLRSRNTGELFF.

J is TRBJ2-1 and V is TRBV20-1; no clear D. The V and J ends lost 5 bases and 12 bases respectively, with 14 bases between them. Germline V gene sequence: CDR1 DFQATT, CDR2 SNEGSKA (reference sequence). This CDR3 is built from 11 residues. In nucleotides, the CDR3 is TGCAGTGCTTCCACTCCAGTAGGGCAGTTCTTC. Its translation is CSASTPVGQFF.

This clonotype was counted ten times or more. The CDR3: CASSLASVSSYEQYF. CDR3 in DNA: TGTGCCAGCAGCTTAGCGTCGGTGAGCTCCTACGAGCAGTACTTC. The rearrangement uses TRBV7-2 and TRBJ2-7; unclear D gene. Germline-derived CDR1 and CDR2 are SGHTA and FQGNSA. There are 15 residues in the CDR3. V lost 0 bases to trimming and J lost 0 bases, with 9 bases between them. Drawing the rest from reference TRBV7-2 and TRBJ2-7, the complete variable domain is GAGVSQSPSNKVTEKGKDVELRCDPISGHTALYWYRQSLGQGLEFLIYFQGNSAPDKSGLPSDRFSAERTGGSVSTLTIQRTQQEDSAVYLCASSLASVSSYEQYFGPGTRLTVT.

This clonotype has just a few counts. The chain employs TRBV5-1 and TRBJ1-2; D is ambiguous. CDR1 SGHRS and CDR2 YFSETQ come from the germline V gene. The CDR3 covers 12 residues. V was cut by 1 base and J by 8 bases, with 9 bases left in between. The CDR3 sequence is CASSLLGSGYTF. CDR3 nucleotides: TGCGCCAGCAGCTTGTTAGGGTCCGGCTACACCTTC.

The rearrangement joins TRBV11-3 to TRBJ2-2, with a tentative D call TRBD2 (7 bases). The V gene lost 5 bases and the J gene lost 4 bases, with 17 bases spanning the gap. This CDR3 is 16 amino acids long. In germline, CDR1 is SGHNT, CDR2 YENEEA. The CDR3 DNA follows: TGTGCCAGCAGCGTCACAACAGGGAGGGGCACCGGGGAGCTGTTTTTT. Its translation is CASSVTTGRGTGELFF.